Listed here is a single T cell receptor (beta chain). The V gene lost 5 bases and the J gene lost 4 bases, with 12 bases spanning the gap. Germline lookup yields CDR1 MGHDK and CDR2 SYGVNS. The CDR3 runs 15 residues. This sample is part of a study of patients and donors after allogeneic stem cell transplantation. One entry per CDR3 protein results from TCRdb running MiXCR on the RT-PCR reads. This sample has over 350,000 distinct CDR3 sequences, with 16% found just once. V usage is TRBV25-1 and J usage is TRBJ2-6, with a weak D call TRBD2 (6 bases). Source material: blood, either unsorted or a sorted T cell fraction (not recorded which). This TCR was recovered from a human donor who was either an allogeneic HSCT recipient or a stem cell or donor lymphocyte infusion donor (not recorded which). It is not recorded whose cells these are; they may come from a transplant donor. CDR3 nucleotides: TGTGCCAGCAGTAGGCGGGACCCCGGGGCCAACGTCCTGACTTTC. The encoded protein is CASSRRDPGANVLTF.